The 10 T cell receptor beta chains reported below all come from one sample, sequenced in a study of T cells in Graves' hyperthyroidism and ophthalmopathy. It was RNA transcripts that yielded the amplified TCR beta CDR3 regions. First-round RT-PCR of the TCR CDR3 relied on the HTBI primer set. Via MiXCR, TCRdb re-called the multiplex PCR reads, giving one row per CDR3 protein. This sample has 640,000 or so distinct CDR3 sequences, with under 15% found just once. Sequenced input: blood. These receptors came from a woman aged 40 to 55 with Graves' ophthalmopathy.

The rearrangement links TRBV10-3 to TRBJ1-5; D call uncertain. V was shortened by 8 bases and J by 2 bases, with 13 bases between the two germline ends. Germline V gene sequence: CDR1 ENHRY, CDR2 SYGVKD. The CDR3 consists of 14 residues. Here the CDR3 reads CAISKDGGNQPQHF. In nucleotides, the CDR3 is TGTGCCATCTCCAAGGACGGGGGCAATCAGCCCCAGCATTTT.

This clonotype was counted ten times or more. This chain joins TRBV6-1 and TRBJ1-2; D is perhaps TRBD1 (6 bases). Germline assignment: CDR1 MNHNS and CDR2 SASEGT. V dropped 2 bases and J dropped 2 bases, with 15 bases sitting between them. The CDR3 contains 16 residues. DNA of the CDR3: TGTGCCAGCAGTGAATATTCCTACGGACAGAACTATGGCTACACCTTC. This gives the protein CASSEYSYGQNYGYTF.

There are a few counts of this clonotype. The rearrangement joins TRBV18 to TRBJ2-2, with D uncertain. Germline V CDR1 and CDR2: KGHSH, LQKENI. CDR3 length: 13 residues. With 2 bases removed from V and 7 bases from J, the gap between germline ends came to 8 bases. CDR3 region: CASSPGFGGELFF. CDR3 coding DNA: TGTGCCAGCTCACCAGGGTTCGGCGGGGAGCTGTTTTTT.

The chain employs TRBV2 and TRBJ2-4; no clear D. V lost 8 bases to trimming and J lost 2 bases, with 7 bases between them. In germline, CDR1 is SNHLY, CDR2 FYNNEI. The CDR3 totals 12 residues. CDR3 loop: CASLGTKNIQYF. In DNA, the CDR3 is TGTGCCAGCCTGGGCACCAAAAACATTCAGTACTTC.

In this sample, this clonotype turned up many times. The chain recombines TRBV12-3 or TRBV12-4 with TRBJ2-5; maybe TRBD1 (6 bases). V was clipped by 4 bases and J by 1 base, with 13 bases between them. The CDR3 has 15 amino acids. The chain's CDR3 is CASSSRGHLQETQYF. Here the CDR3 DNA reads TGTGCCAGCAGTTCTCGGGGACACCTCCAAGAGACCCAGTACTTC.

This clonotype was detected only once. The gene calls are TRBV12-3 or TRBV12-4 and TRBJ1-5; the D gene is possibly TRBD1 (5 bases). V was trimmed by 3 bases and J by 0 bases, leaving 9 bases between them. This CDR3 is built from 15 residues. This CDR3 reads CASSFARVSNQPQHF. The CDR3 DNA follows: TGTGCCAGCAGTTTCGCCAGGGTTAGCAATCAGCCCCAGCATTTT.

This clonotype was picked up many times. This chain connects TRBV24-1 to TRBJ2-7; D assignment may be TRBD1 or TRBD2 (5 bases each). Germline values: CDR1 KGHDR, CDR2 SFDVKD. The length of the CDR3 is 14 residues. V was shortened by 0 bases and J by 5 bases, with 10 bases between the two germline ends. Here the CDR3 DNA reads TGTGCCACCAGTGATTTGGGGGGTAACGACGAGCAGTACTTC. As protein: CATSDLGGNDEQYF.

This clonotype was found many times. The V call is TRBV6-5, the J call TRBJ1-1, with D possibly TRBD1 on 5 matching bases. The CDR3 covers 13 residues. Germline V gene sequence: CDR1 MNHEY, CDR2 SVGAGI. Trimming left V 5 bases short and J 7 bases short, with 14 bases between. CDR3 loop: CASSNRDQGEAFF. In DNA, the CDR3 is TGTGCCAGCAGTAACCGGGACCAAGGTGAAGCTTTCTTT.

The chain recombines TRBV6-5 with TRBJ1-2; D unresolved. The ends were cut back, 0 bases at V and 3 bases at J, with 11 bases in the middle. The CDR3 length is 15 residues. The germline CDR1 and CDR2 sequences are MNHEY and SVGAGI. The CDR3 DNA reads TGTGCCAGCAGTTACTCGGTAGGGCCCCACTATGGCTACACCTTC. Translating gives CASSYSVGPHYGYTF.

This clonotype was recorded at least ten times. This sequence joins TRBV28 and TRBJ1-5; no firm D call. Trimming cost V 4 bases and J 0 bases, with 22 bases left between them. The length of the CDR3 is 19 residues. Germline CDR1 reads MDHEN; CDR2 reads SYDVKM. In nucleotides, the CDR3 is TGTGCCAGCAGTTCGTGGACGTTGTGGGCACTATATAGCAATCAGCCCCAGCATTTT. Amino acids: CASSSWTLWALYSNQPQHF.